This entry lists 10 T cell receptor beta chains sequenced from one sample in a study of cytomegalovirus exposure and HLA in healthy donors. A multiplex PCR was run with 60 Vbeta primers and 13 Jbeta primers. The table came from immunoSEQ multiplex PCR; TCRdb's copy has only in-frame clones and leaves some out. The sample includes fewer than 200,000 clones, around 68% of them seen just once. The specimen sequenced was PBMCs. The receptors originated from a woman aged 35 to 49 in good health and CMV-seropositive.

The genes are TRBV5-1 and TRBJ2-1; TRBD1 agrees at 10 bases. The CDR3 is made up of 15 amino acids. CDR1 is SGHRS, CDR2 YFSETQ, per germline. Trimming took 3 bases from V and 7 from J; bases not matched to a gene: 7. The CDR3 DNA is TGCGCCAGCAGCTCCGGGACAGGGGTCGGGAATGAGCAGTTCTTC. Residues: CASSSGTGVGNEQFF.

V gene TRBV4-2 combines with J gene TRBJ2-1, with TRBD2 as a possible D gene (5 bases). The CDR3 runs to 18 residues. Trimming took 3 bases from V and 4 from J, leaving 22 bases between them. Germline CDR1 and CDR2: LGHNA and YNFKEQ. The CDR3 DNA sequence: TGTGCCAGCAGCCACTTCATGCAGGCAGAGGGCGGGTACAATGAGCAGTTCTTC. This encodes CASSHFMQAEGGYNEQFF.

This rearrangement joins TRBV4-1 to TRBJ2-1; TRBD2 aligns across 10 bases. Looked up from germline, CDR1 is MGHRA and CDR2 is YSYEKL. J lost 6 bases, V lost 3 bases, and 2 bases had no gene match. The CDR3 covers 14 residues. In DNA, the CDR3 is TGCGCCAGCAGCCACAGCGGGAGGGTCAATGAGCAGTTCTTC. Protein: CASSHSGRVNEQFF.

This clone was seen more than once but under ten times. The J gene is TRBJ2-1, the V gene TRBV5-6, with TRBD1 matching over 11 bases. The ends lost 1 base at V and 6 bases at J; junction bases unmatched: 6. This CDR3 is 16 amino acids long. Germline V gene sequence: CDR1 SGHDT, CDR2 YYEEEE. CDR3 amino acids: CASSLRTGGASNEQFF. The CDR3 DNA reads TGTGCCAGCAGCTTGAGGACAGGGGGCGCGTCCAATGAGCAGTTCTTC.

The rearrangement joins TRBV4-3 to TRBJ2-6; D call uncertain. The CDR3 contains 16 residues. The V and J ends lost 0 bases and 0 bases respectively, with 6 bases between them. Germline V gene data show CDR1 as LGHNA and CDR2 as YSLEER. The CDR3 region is CASSQDKLSGANVLTF. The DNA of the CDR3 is TGCGCCAGCAGCCAAGATAAGCTCTCTGGGGCCAACGTCCTGACTTTC.

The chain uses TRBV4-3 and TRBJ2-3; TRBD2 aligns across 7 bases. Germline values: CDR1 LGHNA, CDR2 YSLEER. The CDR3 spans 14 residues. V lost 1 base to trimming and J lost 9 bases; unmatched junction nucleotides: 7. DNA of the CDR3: TGCGCCAGCAGCCAAGGCTCGGGAGGAGAGACGCAGTATTTT. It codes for CASSQGSGGETQYF.

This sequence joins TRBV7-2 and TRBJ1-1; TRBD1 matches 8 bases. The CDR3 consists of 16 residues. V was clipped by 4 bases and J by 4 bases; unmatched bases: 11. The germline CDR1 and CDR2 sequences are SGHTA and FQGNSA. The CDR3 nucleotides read TGTGCCAGCAGCTCCCCAGGGGGCCTCTTGGGCACTGAAGCTTTCTTT. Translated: CASSSPGGLLGTEAFF. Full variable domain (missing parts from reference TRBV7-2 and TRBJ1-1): GAGVSQSPSNKVTEKGKDVELRCDPISGHTALYWYRQSLGQGLEFLIYFQGNSAPDKSGLPSDRFSAERTGGSVSTLTIQRTQQEDSAVYLCASSSPGGLLGTEAFFGQGTRLTVV.

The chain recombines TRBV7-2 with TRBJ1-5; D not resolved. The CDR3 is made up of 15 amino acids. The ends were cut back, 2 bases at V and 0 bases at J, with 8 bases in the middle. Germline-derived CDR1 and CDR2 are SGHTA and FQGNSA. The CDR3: CASSLYTDSNQPQHF. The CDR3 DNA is TGTGCCAGCAGCTTATATACAGATAGCAATCAGCCCCAGCATTTT.

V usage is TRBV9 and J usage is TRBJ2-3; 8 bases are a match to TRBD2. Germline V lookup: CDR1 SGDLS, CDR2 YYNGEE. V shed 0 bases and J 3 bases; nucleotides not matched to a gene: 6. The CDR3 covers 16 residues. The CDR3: CASSVGPAGATDTQYF. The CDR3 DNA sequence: TGTGCCAGCAGCGTAGGCCCAGCGGGGGCAACAGATACGCAGTATTTT.

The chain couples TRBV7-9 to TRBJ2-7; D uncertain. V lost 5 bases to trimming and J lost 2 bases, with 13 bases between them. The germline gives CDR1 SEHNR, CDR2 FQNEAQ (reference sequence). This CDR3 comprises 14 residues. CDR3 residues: CASSSHWSPYEQYF. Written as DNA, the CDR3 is TGTGCCAGCAGCAGTCACTGGAGCCCCTACGAGCAGTACTTC.